These 20 T cell receptor beta chains share one sample of origin, sequenced in a study of blood T cell repertoires in COVID-19. The table came from immunoSEQ multiplex PCR; TCRdb's copy has only in-frame clones and leaves some out. This table has about 120,000 clones, over 75% appearing once. The sample was peripheral blood. The receptors were gathered from a man aged 65 to 79 with active or convalescent COVID-19.

V and J are TRBV5-6 and TRBJ1-2; possibly TRBD1 for D (5 bases). The CDR3 is made up of 14 amino acids. Germline CDR1 reads SGHDT; CDR2 reads YYEEEE. Trimming stripped 8 bases from V and 2 bases from J, with 16 bases between. In nucleotides, the CDR3 is TGTGCCAGTACCACCCTGGGACTGAACTATGGCTACACCTTC. Encoded protein: CASTTLGLNYGYTF.

This clone appeared once. The DNA of the CDR3 is TGTGCCAGCAGTTTACCTCAGGGGACTGAAGCTTTCTTT. It yields the protein CASSLPQGTEAFF. The genes are TRBV5-6 and TRBJ1-1; D might be TRBD1 (6 bases). Germline V lookup: CDR1 SGHDT, CDR2 YYEEEE. V was cut by 5 bases and J by 5 bases, with 13 bases left in between. The CDR3 is made up of 13 amino acids.

The chain couples TRBV6-1 to TRBJ1-2; 7 bases are a match to TRBD1. Germline loops: CDR1 MNHNS, CDR2 SASEGT. The CDR3 covers 15 residues. With V trimmed by 3 bases and J by 5 bases, 9 bases remained unmatched. The CDR3 DNA reads TGTGCCAGCAGTGACCGACAGGGAGTATGGTATGGCTACACCTTC. Its protein product is CASSDRQGVWYGYTF.

The chain employs TRBV6-5 and TRBJ1-6; TRBD1 agrees at 9 bases. V shed 7 bases, J shed 6 bases, and the junction held 4 bases outside the gene matches. The CDR3 loop spans 14 amino acids. Germline V gives CDR1 MNHEY, CDR2 SVGAGI. The CDR3 DNA sequence: TGTGCCAGCAACGCGGACAGGGGTAATTCACCCCTCCACTTT. Amino acid sequence: CASNADRGNSPLHF.

The chain's CDR3 is CASSFGEGKTYEQYF. The CDR3 region has the DNA TGTGCCAGCAGTTTTGGGGAGGGAAAGACCTACGAGCAGTACTTC. This chain links TRBV28 with TRBJ2-7, with 7 bases matching TRBD2. Germline loops: CDR1 MDHEN, CDR2 SYDVKM. This CDR3 is built from 15 residues. J was trimmed by 2 bases and V by 3 bases; bases with no gene match: 7.

There are many counts of this clone. The chain recombines TRBV6-4 with TRBJ2-7; 11 nucleotides align to TRBD1. Unmatched junction bases numbered 7, after V lost 4 bases and J lost 5 bases. The CDR3 loop spans 15 amino acids. The germline V gene encodes CDR1 MRHNA and CDR2 SNTAGT. The CDR3 bases are TGTGCCAGCAGTGGTGCGGACAGGGGGCAGGACGAGCAGTACTTC. This gives the protein CASSGADRGQDEQYF.

The chain carries TRBV18 and TRBJ1-2, with 9 bases identical to TRBD1. V was pared by 8 bases and J by 6 bases, with 4 bases of the junction left unmatched. Germline V CDR1 and CDR2: KGHSH, LQKENI. This CDR3 region has 12 residues. The chain's CDR3 is CASTRTGDGYTF. The CDR3 DNA reads TGTGCCAGCACCCGGACAGGGGATGGCTACACCTTC.

The chain joins TRBV19 to TRBJ2-7, with TRBD2 as a possible D gene (5 bases). The CDR3 has 13 amino acids. The germline V gene has CDR1 LNHDA and CDR2 SQIVND (reference sequence). V gave up 5 bases and J gave up 2 bases, with 10 bases separating them. This CDR3 is CASSAPGTYEQYF. Written as DNA, the CDR3 is TGTGCCAGTAGTGCCCCCGGGACCTACGAGCAGTACTTC.

This clone was counted once. The chain is built from TRBV3-1 (or the pseudogene TRBV3-2) and TRBJ2-1; the match to TRBD1 covers 10 bases. The germline V gene encodes CDR1 LGHDT and CDR2 YNNKEL (reference sequence). Trimming took 7 bases from V and 4 from J; bases not matched to a gene: 7. CDR3 length equals 15 residues. The CDR3 protein is CASKTGTGAYNEQFF. In nucleotides, the CDR3 is TGTGCCAGCAAAACTGGGACAGGGGCTTACAATGAGCAGTTCTTC.

V and J are TRBV7-9 and TRBJ2-1, with D perhaps TRBD1 (6 bases). The CDR3 extends over 12 amino acids. CDR1 SEHNR and CDR2 FQNEAQ come from the germline V gene (reference sequence). V was cut by 1 base and J by 8 bases, with 6 bases left in between. The CDR3, as DNA: TGTGCCAGCAGCTTAGGACAGGATGAGCAGTTCTTC. The encoded protein is CASSLGQDEQFF. Looking up the rest from reference TRBV7-9 and TRBJ2-1 gives the full variable domain: DTGVSQNPRHKITKRGQNVTFRCDPISEHNRLYWYRQTLGQGPEFLTYFQNEAQLEKSRLLSDRFSAERPKGSFSTLEIQRTEQGDSAMYLCASSLGQDEQFFGPGTRLTVL.

This clone appeared once. CDR3 sequence: CASSTLASNQHYEQYF. CDR3 in DNA: TGTGCCAGCAGCACACTAGCTTCCAACCAACACTACGAGCAGTACTTC. This sequence joins TRBV7-2 and TRBJ2-7; tentative D call: TRBD2 (6 bases). This CDR3 spans 16 amino acids. With 5 bases removed from V and 3 bases from J, the gap between germline ends came to 20 bases. Germline V gene lookup returns CDR1 SGHTA and CDR2 FQGNSA.

This chain uses TRBV5-8 with TRBJ2-7, with D possibly TRBD1 on 5 matching bases. V was clipped by 2 bases and J by 2 bases, with 11 bases between them. This CDR3 region has 14 residues. The germline V gene has CDR1 SGHTS and CDR2 YDEGEE. DNA of the CDR3: TGTGCCAGCAGCTTCGGGCAGGGCCCCTACGAGCAGTACTTC. This encodes CASSFGQGPYEQYF.

In this sample, this clone turned up a few times. J is TRBJ1-6 and V is TRBV10-3, with 9 bases that match TRBD1. The CDR3 totals 14 residues. Germline lookup yields CDR1 ENHRY and CDR2 SYGVKD. The V gene end was trimmed by 3 bases and the J gene end by 9 bases; junction bases not matched to a gene: 3. CDR3 coding DNA: TGTGCCATCAGTGAACAGGGGGCCGGTTCACCCCTCCACTTT. It translates to CAISEQGAGSPLHF.

This chain links TRBV18 with TRBJ1-5; D not resolved. This CDR3 is built from 15 residues. CDR1 is KGHSH and CDR2 is LQKENI in the germline V gene. The V end was cut by 0 bases, the J end by 0 bases, with 6 bases between. In DNA, the CDR3 is TGTGCCAGCTCACCACCTGTCCTTAGCAATCAGCCCCAGCATTTT. Translating gives CASSPPVLSNQPQHF.

The chain combines TRBV19 with TRBJ1-5, with TRBD1 matching 7 bases. The CDR3 totals 16 residues. V lost 5 bases to trimming and J lost 4 bases; unmatched junction nucleotides: 11. Per germline, CDR1 LNHDA and CDR2 SQIVND (reference sequence). This chain's CDR3 is CASSPARDSLNQPQHF. The CDR3 DNA reads TGTGCCAGTAGTCCGGCTCGGGACAGTCTAAATCAGCCCCAGCATTTT.

In nucleotides, the CDR3 is TGTGCCACCAGCATCAGTGCAGGGATGAACACTGAAGCTTTCTTT. Translated, it gives CATSISAGMNTEAFF. The chain uses TRBV15 and TRBJ1-1, with D tentatively TRBD1 (5 bases). Germline-derived CDR1 and CDR2 are LNHNV and YYDKDF (reference sequence). The CDR3 totals 15 residues. Deletions cut 4 bases from V and 0 bases from J, with 12 bases between.

This chain joins TRBV29-1 and TRBJ1-1; no clear D. The CDR3 loop spans 13 amino acids. Germline lookup yields CDR1 SQVTM and CDR2 ANQGSEA. Trimming cost V 4 bases and J 1 base, with 10 bases left between them. Written as DNA, the CDR3 is TGCAGCGTTGGGCAGGAACCGAACACTGAAGCTTTCTTT. As protein: CSVGQEPNTEAFF.

The rearrangement links TRBV5-1 to TRBJ2-1, with D uncertain. Germline loops: CDR1 SGHRS, CDR2 YFSETQ. Trimming cost V 4 bases and J 4 bases, with 6 bases left between them. The CDR3 length is 12 residues. The CDR3 region is CASSGLYNEQFF. In nucleotides, the CDR3 is TGCGCCAGCAGCGGCCTGTACAATGAGCAGTTCTTC.

The gene calls are TRBV10-3 and TRBJ2-3; 14 bases fit TRBD2. The CDR3 extends over 17 amino acids. CDR1 ENHRY and CDR2 SYGVKD come from the germline V gene. V was clipped by 10 bases and J by 1 base; unmatched bases: 10. The CDR3 bases are TGTGCCACTTCCGGGACTAGCGGGAGTAGCGGCACAGATACGCAGTATTTT. Its translation: CATSGTSGSSGTDTQYF.

V and J are TRBV28 and TRBJ1-5; TRBD1 agrees at 7 bases. CDR1 is MDHEN, CDR2 SYDVKM, per germline. The CDR3 contains 14 residues. The CDR3 loop reads CVQPRGESNQPQHF. Written as DNA, the CDR3 is TGTGTTCAGCCCAGGGGGGAAAGCAATCAGCCCCAGCATTTT.